What follows are 9 T cell receptor beta chains derived from one specimen sequenced in a study of T cell responses to AZD1222 COVID-19 vaccine. Here immunoSEQ multiplex PCR was the method, and the copy in TCRdb shows in-frame clones only, minus some. This table holds about 130,000 clones, roughly 90% found once. Sequenced material: peripheral blood, taken on day 0 of AZD1222 vaccination. Receptor source: an adult in good health.

This chain joins TRBV6-5 and TRBJ2-3; D is possibly TRBD1 or TRBD2 (5 bases each). Germline-derived CDR1 and CDR2 are MNHEY and SVGAGI. The CDR3 spans 14 residues. The ends were cut back, 5 bases at V and 0 bases at J, with 9 bases in the middle. The CDR3 is CASSTGPSTDTQYF. DNA of the CDR3: TGTGCCAGCAGTACGGGACCGAGCACAGATACGCAGTATTTT.

The chain combines TRBV13 with TRBJ2-7; TRBD2 matches 9 bases. The germline CDR1 and CDR2 sequences are PRHDT and FYEKMQ (reference sequence). The junction had 4 bases not matched to a gene; V was cut back by 4 bases and J by 0 bases. The CDR3 runs 15 residues. This CDR3 reads CASSSHSGGSYEQYF. The CDR3 bases are TGTGCCAGCAGCTCTCATAGCGGGGGCTCCTACGAGCAGTACTTC.

V usage is TRBV6-5 and J usage is TRBJ2-7; 7 bases fit TRBD1. Germline V gene lookup returns CDR1 MNHEY and CDR2 SVGAGI. The CDR3 length is 15 residues. The trim removed 7 bases at V and 9 bases at J, leaving 18 bases unmatched. CDR3 protein: CASTPDRVARSGQYF. The CDR3 region has the DNA TGTGCCAGCACCCCAGACAGGGTAGCCCGATCGGGGCAGTACTTC.

The chain has TRBV4-1 and TRBJ2-7; D possibly corresponds to TRBD1 (5 bases). The germline V gene has CDR1 MGHRA and CDR2 YSYEKL. V was trimmed by 0 bases and J by 6 bases, leaving 18 bases between them. CDR3 length: 16 residues. CDR3 in DNA: TGCGCCAGCAGCCAAGATATAAGGGGCGGTCGGGTCGAGCAGTACTTC. Translated: CASSQDIRGGRVEQYF.

J is TRBJ2-7 and V is TRBV28, with 12 bases that match TRBD2. J lost 3 bases, V lost 3 bases, and 3 bases had no gene match. The V gene's germline CDR1 is MDHEN and CDR2 SYDVKM. The CDR3 runs to 15 residues. The CDR3 reads CASSLTSGGLYEQYF. The DNA of the CDR3 is TGTGCCAGCAGTTTGACTAGCGGGGGCCTCTACGAGCAGTACTTC.

J is TRBJ2-1 and V is TRBV4-1, with D unresolved. CDR1 is MGHRA and CDR2 is YSYEKL in the germline V gene. The CDR3 spans 16 residues. Trimming removed 1 base at V and 1 base at J, with 11 bases between. The DNA for the CDR3 is TGCGCCAGCAGCCAAGTCGACATAATTTCCTACAATGAGCAGTTCTTC. Its translation is CASSQVDIISYNEQFF.

The V call is TRBV7-3, the J call TRBJ2-5, with D possibly being TRBD1 or TRBD2 (7 bases each). Germline V gives CDR1 SGHTA, CDR2 FQGTGA. The CDR3 is 16 amino acids. The V end was cut by 3 bases, the J end by 1 base, with 15 bases between. CDR3 in DNA: TGTGCCAGCAGCTTCAGGGGGGAGGGACCCCAAGAGACCCAGTACTTC. Residues: CASSFRGEGPQETQYF.

This chain connects TRBV5-1 to TRBJ1-1, with 8 bases fitting TRBD1. CDR1 SGHRS and CDR2 YFSETQ come from the germline V gene. V lost 4 bases and J lost 4; bases outside the gene matches: 12. This CDR3 has 16 amino acids. The CDR3 protein is CASSLRDRLYGTEAFF. The CDR3 nucleotides read TGCGCCAGCAGCCTGCGGGACAGGCTGTACGGCACTGAAGCTTTCTTT.

V usage is TRBV27 and J usage is TRBJ2-7; 14 nucleotides line up with TRBD2. The CDR3 consists of 19 residues. Germline V lookup: CDR1 MNHEY, CDR2 SMNVEV (reference sequence). Trimming took 6 bases from V and 1 from J; bases not matched to a gene: 14. CDR3 amino acids: CASRRLTGTSGSGSYEQYF. The CDR3 DNA reads as TGTGCCAGCAGACGACTAACCGGGACTAGCGGGAGTGGGTCCTACGAGCAGTACTTC.